The rows below give T cell receptor beta chains drawn from one sample of a study of cytomegalovirus exposure and HLA in healthy donors. Profiled with immunoSEQ multiplex PCR; TCRdb holds only in-frame clones, not every one. Among approximately 190,000 clones listed, roughly 80% were seen once. The material sequenced was PBMCs. These receptors all stem from a man aged 35-49 years in good health and CMV-seropositive. The CDR3 runs from the conserved cysteine through the conserved F or W. A D gene is named only where the DNA matches it firmly. Part of the rows lack a size; the others show once, few, many or a class for expanded clones.

J | D | size | V | DNA | CDR3
TRBJ1-1 | TRBD1 | . | TRBV6-6 | TGTGCCAGCAGCTTCAACAGGGGCACTGAAGCTTTCTTT | CASSFNRGTEAFF
TRBJ1-2 | . | once | TRBV5-1 | TGCGCCAGCAGTGTATCGGGCTATGGCTACACCTTC | CASSVSGYGYTF
TRBJ2-2 | . | few | TRBV5-1 | TGCGCCAGCAGTCCAGCGAACACCGGGGAGCTGTTTTTT | CASSPANTGELFF
TRBJ2-2 | . | . | TRBV6-1 | TGTGCCAGCAATGAACTTAACACCGGGGAGCTGTTTTTT | CASNELNTGELFF
TRBJ1-5 | . | . | TRBV25-1 | TGTGCCAGCAGTGCCACCACAGGACCCCCGGGGCCCCAGCATTTT | CASSATTGPPGPQHF
TRBJ1-1 | . | . | TRBV2 | TGTGCCATCTACACTGAAGCTTTCTTT | CAIYTEAFF
TRBJ1-2 | TRBD1 | once | TRBV4-3 | TGCGCCAGCAGTCCAAATACCGGGACAGGGCCCTATGGCTACACCTTC | CASSPNTGTGPYGYTF
TRBJ1-1 | . | . | TRBV30 | TGTGCCTGGACCCCCCTGGGGCAGATGAACACTGAAGCTTTCTTT | CAWTPLGQMNTEAFF
TRBJ1-1 | . | . | TRBV11-2 | TGTGCCAGCAGCTTAATGGGGCGAAGGAACACTGAAGCTTTCTTT | CASSLMGRRNTEAFF
TRBJ2-7 | TRBD1 | . | TRBV7-9 | TGTGCCAGCATCAAAGAGGCGTCAGGGGGCTCCTACGAGCAGTACTTC | CASIKEASGGSYEQYF
TRBJ2-1 | . | few | TRBV10-1 | TGCGCCAGCAGGGAACAGGGTCGGGTCTCCTACAATGAGCAGTTCTTC | CASREQGRVSYNEQFF
TRBJ2-5 | . | once | TRBV10-1 | TGCGCCAGCAGTGAGTCGAGGTGGGGGGGCCTACAAGAGACCCAGTACTTC | CASSESRWGGLQETQYF
TRBJ1-1 | . | few | TRBV4-1 | TGCGCCAGCAGCCAAGATCTTACGGTCGCGGGAGCTTTCTTT | CASSQDLTVAGAFF
TRBJ2-5 | TRBD2 | . | TRBV7-2 | TGTGCCAGCAGGAAGGGACTACCCCAAGAGACCCAGTACTTC | CASRKGLPQETQYF
TRBJ1-1 | . | . | TRBV19 | TGTGCCAGTCGCCGGTGGACAGCTGAAGCTTTCTTT | CASRRWTAEAFF
TRBJ2-3 | . | . | TRBV18 | TGTGCCAGCTCACCACAGATAATAGCAGATACGCAGTATTTT | CASSPQIIADTQYF
TRBJ2-5 | . | . | TRBV9 | TGTGCCAGCAGCGTATACGTAGGCGGGACCCAGTACTTC | CASSVYVGGTQYF
TRBJ1-4 | . | . | TRBV5-1 | TGCGCCAGCAGCCTGGTTTCGGGGGGTGGTGAAAAACTGTTTTTT | CASSLVSGGGEKLFF
TRBJ2-7 | . | . | TRBV21-1 | TGTGCCAGCAGCAAACCTCACGAGAGACTCCGAGTTGGGGAGCAGTACTTC | CASSKPHERLRVGEQYF
TRBJ2-1 | . | . | TRBV21-1 | TGTGCCAGCAGCAAGGCAGATCAGCGGCGTAACATTGTGGGGACAGCGGGCAAGGGTAGGGAGCAGTTCTTC | CASSKADQRRNIVGTAGKGREQFF
TRBJ1-2 | . | . | TRBV21-1 | TGTGCCAGCAGCAAAAGGACAGGGGGGGACTATGGCTACACCTTC | CASSKRTGGDYGYTF
TRBJ2-5 | TRBD1 | . | TRBV2 | TGTGCCAGCAGTGAAGGACAGGGCTTGGCCCAGTACTTC | CASSEGQGLAQYF